This passage covers 23 T cell receptor beta chains from one sample sequenced in a study of T cells after posttransplantation cyclophosphamide. The table came from immunoSEQ multiplex PCR; TCRdb's copy has only in-frame clones and leaves some out. This sample yields about 47,000 clones, of which 90% to 95% are seen a single time; 2.9% belongs to the top ten. Input material: PBMCs. These TCRs come from a woman in her 30s in good health and a related stem cell transplant donor.

The chain is built from TRBV5-6 and TRBJ1-4; possibly TRBD1 for D (5 bases). Trimming left V 3 bases short and J 4 bases short, with 10 bases between. This CDR3 comprises 14 residues. Germline lookup yields CDR1 SGHDT and CDR2 YYEEEE. The CDR3 bases are TGTGCCAGCAGCTCGGGGGGGGGTAATGAAAAACTGTTTTTT. This translates into CASSSGGGNEKLFF.

J is TRBJ1-1 and V is TRBV10-3, with 9 bases aligning to TRBD1. Trimming cost V 10 bases and J 0 bases; bases outside gene matches: 6. Per germline, CDR1 ENHRY and CDR2 SYGVKD. The CDR3 sequence is 14 residues long. CDR3 in amino acids: CASEGQGMNTEAFF. The CDR3 nucleotides read TGTGCCAGCGAAGGACAGGGGATGAACACTGAAGCTTTCTTT.

The rearrangement links TRBV11-2 to TRBJ1-1; 7 nucleotides line up with TRBD1. The J segment lost 3 bases and the V segment lost 2 bases, leaving 6 bases of the junction unmatched. This CDR3 has 15 residues. The germline gives CDR1 SGHAT, CDR2 FQNNGV. In nucleotides, the CDR3 is TGTGCCAGCAGCTTAATCGACAGGGTGGACACTGAAGCTTTCTTT. It yields the protein CASSLIDRVDTEAFF.

The chain combines TRBV19 with TRBJ2-7; TRBD1 matches 8 bases. CDR1 LNHDA and CDR2 SQIVND come from the germline V gene (reference sequence). V was pared by 5 bases and J by 2 bases, with 5 bases of the junction left unmatched. The CDR3 covers 14 residues. The CDR3 coding sequence is TGTGCCAGTAGTCCCCGGGACAGGCCCTACGAGCAGTACTTC. This translates into CASSPRDRPYEQYF.

By frequency in the sample, this clone is large. The CDR3 is CASSTQGDVAEAFF. The CDR3 DNA reads TGTGCCAGTAGTACACAGGGGGATGTCGCTGAAGCTTTCTTT. This chain connects TRBV19 to TRBJ1-1, with 8 bases identical to TRBD1. CDR3 length: 14 residues. Germline CDR1 LNHDA, CDR2 SQIVND (reference sequence). V lost 4 bases to trimming and J lost 6 bases; unmatched junction nucleotides: 7.

V and J are TRBV7-2 and TRBJ2-7, with D unresolved. Germline V lookup: CDR1 SGHTA, CDR2 FQGNSA. The V end was cut by 1 base, the J end by 0 bases, with 7 bases between. This CDR3 is 14 amino acids long. The CDR3 nucleotides are TGTGCCAGCAGCTTAGTCGCCAGCTCCTACGAGCAGTACTTC. Protein sequence: CASSLVASSYEQYF.

This chain links TRBV10-3 with TRBJ2-1; 9 nucleotides align to TRBD2. This CDR3 comprises 17 residues. V lost 0 bases and J lost 9; bases outside the gene matches: 12. Germline loops: CDR1 ENHRY, CDR2 SYGVKD. The CDR3: CAISESGSGGSGFEQFF. CDR3 coding DNA: TGTGCCATCAGTGAGTCGGGTAGCGGGGGCTCCGGGTTTGAGCAGTTCTTC.

V usage is TRBV19 and J usage is TRBJ2-6; TRBD2 might be the D (5 bases). V lost 6 bases and J 1 base, leaving 16 bases between the germline ends. There are 17 residues in the CDR3. CDR1 and CDR2 from the germline V gene are LNHDA and SQIVND (reference sequence). The CDR3 loop is CASSLSSGGSGANVLTF. Written as DNA, the CDR3 is TGTGCCAGTAGCTTATCGTCAGGAGGATCTGGGGCCAACGTCCTGACTTTC.

In this sample, this clone turned up once. The rearrangement links TRBV5-5 to TRBJ2-3, with 9 bases identical to TRBD2. CDR3 size: 18 residues. Germline assignment: CDR1 SGHKS and CDR2 YYEKEE (reference sequence). J gave up 2 bases and V 4 bases, and 14 bases lay outside the gene matches. The DNA for the CDR3 is TGTGCCAGCAGCCCACCGGCCGGACTAGCGACCATCACAGATACGCAGTATTTT. This encodes CASSPPAGLATITDTQYF.

J is TRBJ1-5 and V is TRBV5-3, with 7 bases fitting TRBD1. TRBV5-3 is recorded as an ORF, its role being uncertain. Trimming at V came to 6 bases and at J to 6 bases, leaving 3 bases not matched to a gene. This CDR3 has 12 amino acids. The DNA of the CDR3 is TGTGCCAGAACAGGGGGAGGTCAGCCCCAGCATTTT. Its protein product is CARTGGGQPQHF.

The chain recombines TRBV11-3 with TRBJ2-1, with D possibly being TRBD2 (5 bases). Germline V gene sequence: CDR1 SGHNT, CDR2 YENEEA. V lost 1 base, J lost 6 bases, and 10 bases lay in between. CDR3 size: 14 residues. DNA for the CDR3: TGTGCCAGCAGCTTAGCCCCGGAGGTCAATGAGCAGTTCTTC. It codes for CASSLAPEVNEQFF.

The chain joins TRBV7-2 to TRBJ2-2, with 13 positions matching TRBD2. CDR3 size: 17 residues. Germline CDR1 reads SGHTA; CDR2 reads FQGNSA. V trimming: 5 bases; J trimming: 0 bases; junction bases outside the gene matches: 3. Written as DNA, the CDR3 is TGTGCCAGCAGCCCGGGACTAGCGGGGCCGAACACCGGGGAGCTGTTTTTT. This codes for CASSPGLAGPNTGELFF.

The chain joins TRBV30 to TRBJ2-5, with D maybe TRBD1 (5 bases). CDR1 and CDR2 (germline): GTSNPN, SVGIG (reference sequence). The ends were cut back, 2 bases at V and 5 bases at J, with 15 bases in the middle. The CDR3 extends over 14 amino acids. The CDR3 region has the DNA TGTGCCTGGAGTAGGTTGGGGCTTTGGGAGACCCAGTACTTC. It encodes CAWSRLGLWETQYF.

V usage is TRBV10-1 and J usage is TRBJ2-2; the match to TRBD2 covers 9 bases. CDR1 is WNHNN, CDR2 SYGVQD, per germline (reference sequence). The CDR3 is 14 amino acids. The V segment lost 4 bases and the J segment 7 bases; nucleotides outside the gene matches: 4. The CDR3: CASSGTSEGGELFF. The DNA of the CDR3 is TGCGCCAGCAGTGGGACTAGCGAAGGCGGGGAGCTGTTTTTT.

The J gene is TRBJ2-5, the V gene TRBV7-9; a weak D match, TRBD2 (6 bases). V lost 5 bases to trimming and J lost 0 bases, with 19 bases between them. This CDR3 is 17 amino acids long. Per the germline V gene, CDR1 is SEHNR and CDR2 is FQNEAQ (reference sequence). In nucleotides, the CDR3 is TGTGCCAGCAGCCTCCCTCCGGGGGTCGAGTACCAAGAGACCCAGTACTTC. This sequence encodes CASSLPPGVEYQETQYF.

The chain is built from TRBV5-1 and TRBJ1-2, with D unresolved. V lost 1 base and J 1 base, leaving 5 bases between the germline ends. The CDR3 contains 13 residues. Germline lookup yields CDR1 SGHRS and CDR2 YFSETQ. Written as DNA, the CDR3 is TGCGCCAGCAGCTTGTCAGATAACTATGGCTACACCTTC. Protein: CASSLSDNYGYTF.

This chain joins TRBV5-5 and TRBJ2-1; 9 bases line up with TRBD1. Per the germline V gene, CDR1 is SGHKS and CDR2 is YYEKEE (reference sequence). The V gene end was trimmed by 9 bases and the J gene end by 3 bases; junction bases not matched to a gene: 16. The CDR3 is 17 residues long. The chain's CDR3 is CATDTPSPGQGYNEQFF. As DNA, the CDR3 is TGTGCCACCGACACCCCATCACCGGGACAGGGCTACAATGAGCAGTTCTTC.

The rearrangement uses TRBV9 and TRBJ1-2; possibly TRBD1 for D (6 bases). The V gene lost 5 bases and the J gene lost 4 bases, with 15 bases spanning the gap. The CDR3 contains 14 residues. Germline V gene sequence: CDR1 SGDLS, CDR2 YYNGEE. CDR3 DNA sequence: TGTGCCAGCAGATCGACAGGATCCCCCTATGGCTACACCTTC. This translates into CASRSTGSPYGYTF.

This clone has only one observation. The rearrangement uses TRBV5-8 and TRBJ2-7, with D possibly being TRBD2 (6 bases). Germline CDR1 is SGHTS and CDR2 is YDEGEE. This CDR3 is built from 14 residues. Trimming left V 5 bases short and J 0 bases short, with 12 bases between. CDR3 sequence (DNA): TGTGCCAGCAGAACGCGGAGGGGCTCCTACGAGCAGTACTTC. Its translation is CASRTRRGSYEQYF.

The chain has TRBV10-2 and TRBJ1-4; 7 positions match TRBD1. V dropped 4 bases and J dropped 4; count of bases not matched to a gene: 3. The CDR3 is made up of 14 amino acids. Germline loops: CDR1 WSHSY, CDR2 SAAADI. The CDR3 loop is CASSGYRGNEKLFF. CDR3 DNA sequence: TGCGCCAGCAGTGGATACAGGGGTAATGAAAAACTGTTTTTT.

The V call is TRBV6-1, the J call TRBJ2-3; TRBD2 agrees at 8 bases. This CDR3 region has 17 residues. The V segment lost 3 bases and the J segment 2 bases; nucleotides outside the gene matches: 10. The germline V gene has CDR1 MNHNS and CDR2 SASEGT. CDR3 coding DNA: TGTGCCAGCAGTGATGGGGGCGGGGGGACCTACACAGATACGCAGTATTTT. The encoded protein is CASSDGGGGTYTDTQYF.

The chain carries TRBV6-6 and TRBJ1-4; TRBD1 aligns across 8 bases. CDR1 is MNHNY, CDR2 SVGAGI, per germline (reference sequence). The CDR3 consists of 15 residues. Losses at the gene ends were 6 bases for V and 8 bases for J; bases not matched to a gene: 11. The CDR3 DNA sequence: TGTGCCAGCAGACACGAACAGGGGGGTCGAGAAAAACTGTTTTTT. Its protein is CASRHEQGGREKLFF.

The rearrangement joins TRBV6-1 to TRBJ2-2; D not resolved. CDR3 length: 15 amino acids. Trimming left V 3 bases short and J 1 base short, with 9 bases between. CDR1 and CDR2 from the germline V gene are MNHNS and SASEGT. This CDR3 reads CASSDLIGNTGELFF. Here the CDR3 DNA reads TGTGCCAGCAGTGACCTTATCGGGAACACCGGGGAGCTGTTTTTT.